These T cell receptor beta chains were read from a single sample in a study of OX40 agonist ivuxolimab in advanced cancers. Profiling relied on immunoSEQ multiplex PCR, and the TCRdb table lists in-frame clones only, not all of them. The table shows tens of thousands of clones, with 92% occurring only once. The sample was CD4+ or CD8+ T cells sorted from blood, taken in a trial of the OX40 agonist ivuxolimab. These receptors were obtained from an adult with an advanced solid tumor such as melanoma, head and neck, liver or kidney cancer. Both conserved end residues are part of each CDR3. The D gene is left open where the match is weak. The size field is filled for only some rows; it gives once, few, many or a size class.

cdr3_nt cdr3_aa clone_size j_call d_call v_call
TGTGCCAGCAGCTTAGGACAGGAGAACACTGAAGCTTTCTTT CASSLGQENTEAFF NA TRBJ1-1 TRBD1 TRBV7-3
TGTGCCAGCAGTTTCTCCGGAAACACCATATATTTT CASSFSGNTIYF NA TRBJ1-3 NA TRBV6-6
TGTGCCAGTAGTATAGTCGGGGGGGATCAGCCCCAGCATTTT CASSIVGGDQPQHF NA TRBJ1-5 NA TRBV19
TGTGCCAGTAGTATAGGAGCGGGGACTGGAAACACCATATATTTT CASSIGAGTGNTIYF NA TRBJ1-3 NA TRBV19
TGCGCCAGCAGCCAGGGACAGGGGGGTCCCACAGAGACCCAGTACTTC CASSQGQGGPTETQYF NA TRBJ2-5 TRBD1 TRBV5-1
TGCGCCAGCAGCTTGGAACGGCAAGCTAGCACAGATACGCAGTATTTT CASSLERQASTDTQYF NA TRBJ2-3 NA TRBV5-1
TGTGCCAGCTCCCCCACACAGCTTAATGAAAAACTGTTTTTT CASSPTQLNEKLFF NA TRBJ1-4 NA TRBV18
TGTGCCAGCAGCTCACCAGGACTGGACTCTGGAAACACCATATATTTT CASSSPGLDSGNTIYF NA TRBJ1-3 NA TRBV6-6
TGTGCCAGCTCACCACCGGCTGAGGGGGTCTTTGGCACGCAGTATTTT CASSPPAEGVFGTQYF NA TRBJ2-3 NA TRBV18
TGTGCCAGCAGTGAGGACACCCTTATCCGCTACACCTTC CASSEDTLIRYTF NA TRBJ1-2 NA TRBV2
TGCGCCAGCAGTGACGGAGAAGGGGGCTCCGAGCAGTACTTC CASSDGEGGSEQYF NA TRBJ2-7 TRBD1 TRBV10-1
TGTGCCAGCAGCTTGCAGAGGACAGATACGCAGTATTTT CASSLQRTDTQYF NA TRBJ2-3 NA TRBV5-8
TGTGCCAGTAGTATGACCGCAGGTGAAAAACTGTTTTTT CASSMTAGEKLFF NA TRBJ1-4 NA TRBV19
TGTGCCAGCAGCTTCGGGTCCTCTGGGGCCAACGTCCTGACTTTC CASSFGSSGANVLTF NA TRBJ2-6 NA TRBV5-4
TGCGCCAGCAGCCAAGATCGGGCACTACCGGGCGGAGGGGAGCAGTTCTTC CASSQDRALPGGGEQFF NA TRBJ2-1 NA TRBV4-1
TGCGCCAGCAGCGTAACCGGGACCGACACCTACGAGCAGTACTTC CASSVTGTDTYEQYF NA TRBJ2-7 NA TRBV5-1
TGTGCCAGCAGCCGGAGCCCCTACGAGCAGTACTTC CASSRSPYEQYF NA TRBJ2-7 NA TRBV5-6
TGTGCCAGCAACCCCATGGGCGAGACCCAGTACTTC CASNPMGETQYF once TRBJ2-5 NA TRBV7-9
TGCGCCAGCAGCTTGGCCTTTGCGGGTACTGGCGAGCAGTACTTC CASSLAFAGTGEQYF NA TRBJ2-7 NA TRBV5-1
TGTGCCAGCAGCTCTCCCTGGAGGACAGGGGGTCGCGAGCAGTACTTC CASSSPWRTGGREQYF NA TRBJ2-7 TRBD1 TRBV7-9
TGTGCCAGCAGTCCGAGCCCCCAGGGGGCCGGAGGCATTCAGTACTTC CASSPSPQGAGGIQYF NA TRBJ2-4 TRBD1 TRBV27
TGTGCCAGCAGCCCCCGACAGGGTGGGGGGGAGCAGTACTTC CASSPRQGGGEQYF NA TRBJ2-7 NA TRBV9
TGTGCCAGCTCACCACCAGCTGGTGGGAGAGATACGCAGTATTTT CASSPPAGGRDTQYF NA TRBJ2-3 NA TRBV18
TGTGCCACCAGCAGACTAAGGGACTCGCCCATAGGGGAGCTGTTTTTT CATSRLRDSPIGELFF NA TRBJ2-2 NA TRBV15
TGCGCCAGCAGCCCGAGGACAGACATGAACACTGAAGCTTTCTTT CASSPRTDMNTEAFF NA TRBJ1-1 NA TRBV5-1
TGTGCCAGCGGGGTGTCTGGGGCCAACGTCCTGACTTTC CASGVSGANVLTF NA TRBJ2-6 NA TRBV7-3
TGTGCCAGCAGGTCGGGGGGTGGGTTCGGTGGCTACACCTTC CASRSGGGFGGYTF NA TRBJ1-2 NA TRBV7-8
TGTGCCAGCAGCATTTACACAGGATCTGGCACAGATACGCAGTATTTT CASSIYTGSGTDTQYF NA TRBJ2-3 NA TRBV7-9
TGTGCCAGCAGCGTAGGAGTTTTGAGCAATCAGCCCCAGCATTTT CASSVGVLSNQPQHF NA TRBJ1-5 NA TRBV9
TGTGCCAGTATCAATCCCGACTGGCCCTACGAGCAGTACTTC CASINPDWPYEQYF NA TRBJ2-7 NA TRBV19
TGTGCCAGCAGTGAGCTTAGGGGTACGCAGTATTTT CASSELRGTQYF NA TRBJ2-3 NA TRBV2
TGTGCCAGCAGCAAAAAGGGGACAGATACGCAGTATTTT CASSKKGTDTQYF NA TRBJ2-3 NA TRBV5-6
TGTGCCAGTAGTATAGTCTCCTATCAGCCCCAGCATTTT CASSIVSYQPQHF few TRBJ1-5 NA TRBV19
TGTGCCAGCAGTAAGGAAGGGAGCAGTTTGTTCTACACCTTC CASSKEGSSLFYTF NA TRBJ1-2 NA TRBV28
TGTGCCAGCAGGACAGGGGCCGGAAACACCATATATTTT CASRTGAGNTIYF NA TRBJ1-3 TRBD1 TRBV4-2
TGTGCCAGCAGCTTGGAAGGGAACTCCTACGAGCAGTACTTC CASSLEGNSYEQYF NA TRBJ2-7 NA TRBV5-4
TGTGCCAGCAGCGCGACGCTCCAAAAGGGCTACACCTTC CASSATLQKGYTF NA TRBJ1-2 NA TRBV28
TGTGCCAGCAGTGAATCCCAGGCTATTCGAGGCTCACCCCTCCACTTT CASSESQAIRGSPLHF NA TRBJ1-6 NA TRBV2
TGTGCCAGCAGCTTAGTACCCGGGAGCGGGGAGCTGTTTTTT CASSLVPGSGELFF NA TRBJ2-2 NA TRBV11-3
TGTGCCAGCTCACCGAGGGACAGGAAGCAGCGAGAGACCCAGTACTTC CASSPRDRKQRETQYF NA TRBJ2-5 TRBD1 TRBV18
TGTGCCAGCAGTAGCGACGACGGGGGCAGAGAAAAACTGTTTTTT CASSSDDGGREKLFF NA TRBJ1-4 NA TRBV6-9
TGTGCCAGCAGTTGGACGGCCAACACCGGGGAGCTGTTTTTT CASSWTANTGELFF NA TRBJ2-2 NA TRBV6-6
TGTGCCATCAGTGAGCCGACCGATCTCGTGGAGGGTGAAGGCTACACCTTC CAISEPTDLVEGEGYTF NA TRBJ1-2 NA TRBV10-3
TGTGCCAGCAGCCGACCCAGAGGGATTCACGGTCGTATGTCCTACGAGCAGTACTTC CASSRPRGIHGRMSYEQYF NA TRBJ2-7 NA TRBV14
TGTGCCAGCAACGACCCCCGCCCGGGACAGGGACAGGGATATGGCTACACCTTC CASNDPRPGQGQGYGYTF NA TRBJ1-2 TRBD1 TRBV28
TGTGCCAGCAGAGACAGGGGGCTGTACTATGGCTACACCTTC CASRDRGLYYGYTF NA TRBJ1-2 TRBD1 TRBV6-1